This T cell receptor (beta chain) was identified in a study of cytomegalovirus exposure and HLA in healthy donors. General study results and limits: When the data were analyzed later, several of the most significant clusters appeared to be linked to common viral pathogens. It was shown in a later analysis that HLA-associated TCR beta chains were more clonally expanded than other, equally common chains.

The CDR3 is made up of 17 amino acids. Germline trimming cut 4 bases from V and 7 bases from J; bases unmatched to any gene: 17. CDR1 and CDR2 (germline): SGHNT, YYREEE (reference sequence). The PCR ran on 60 Vbeta and 13 Jbeta primers. Clones were sequenced by immunoSEQ multiplex PCR, and TCRdb holds only the in-frame ones, with some missing. Of about 130,000 clones in the sample, around 73% were seen once. With respect to this clone: Its antigen is unidentified.

The clonotype comes from a man aged 60 to 75 in good health and CMV-seropositive. The sequencing input was PBMCs. The chain employs TRBV5-4 and TRBJ2-7; 10 positions agree with TRBD2. This CDR3 is CASSPGLAGVTRGEQYF. The CDR3 DNA is TGTGCCAGCAGCCCTGGTCTAGCGGGGGTTACAAGGGGTGAGCAGTACTTC. The whole variable domain, filled in from reference TRBV5-4 and TRBJ2-7, reads ETGVTQSPTHLIKTRGQQVTLRCSSQSGHNTVSWYQQALGQGPQFIFQYYREEENGRGNFPPRFSGLQFPNYSSELNVNALELDDSALYLCASSPGLAGVTRGEQYFGPGTRLTVT.